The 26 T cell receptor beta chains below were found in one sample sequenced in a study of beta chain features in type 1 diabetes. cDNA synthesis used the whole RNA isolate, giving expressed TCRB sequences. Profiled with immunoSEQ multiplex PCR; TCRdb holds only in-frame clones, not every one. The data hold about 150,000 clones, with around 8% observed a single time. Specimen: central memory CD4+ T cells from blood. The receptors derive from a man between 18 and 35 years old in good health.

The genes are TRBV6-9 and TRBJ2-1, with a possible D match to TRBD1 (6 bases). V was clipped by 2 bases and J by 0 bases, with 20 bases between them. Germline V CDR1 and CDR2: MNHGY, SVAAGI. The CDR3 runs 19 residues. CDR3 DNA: TGTGCCAGCAGTTATCGGTCGGGTTGGGACAACAGCTCCTACAATGAGCAGTTCTTC. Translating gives CASSYRSGWDNSSYNEQFF.

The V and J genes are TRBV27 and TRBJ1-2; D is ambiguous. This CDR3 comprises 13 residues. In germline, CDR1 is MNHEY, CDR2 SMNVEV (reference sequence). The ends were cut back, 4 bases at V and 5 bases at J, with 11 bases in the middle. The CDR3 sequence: CASSSAGAYGYTF. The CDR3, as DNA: TGTGCCAGCAGTTCCGCAGGCGCTTATGGCTACACCTTC.

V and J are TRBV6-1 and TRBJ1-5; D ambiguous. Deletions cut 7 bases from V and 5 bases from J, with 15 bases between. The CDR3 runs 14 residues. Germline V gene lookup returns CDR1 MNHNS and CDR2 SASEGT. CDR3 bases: TGTGCCAGCATGTCCGGGGTACACTATCAGCCCCAGCATTTT. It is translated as CASMSGVHYQPQHF.

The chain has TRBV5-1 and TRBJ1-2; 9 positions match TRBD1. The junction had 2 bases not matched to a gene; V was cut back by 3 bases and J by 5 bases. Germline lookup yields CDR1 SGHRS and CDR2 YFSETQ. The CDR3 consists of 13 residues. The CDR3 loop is CASSSGQGYGYTF. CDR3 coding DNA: TGCGCCAGCAGCTCCGGACAGGGGTATGGCTACACCTTC.

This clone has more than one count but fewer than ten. CDR3 sequence (DNA): TGTGCCAGCAGCTCATACAGGGGGCGGAACTATGGCTACACCTTC. Its translation: CASSSYRGRNYGYTF. The rearrangement links TRBV5-8 to TRBJ1-2, with 9 positions matching TRBD1. V dropped 3 bases and J dropped 2; count of bases not matched to a gene: 5. Germline CDR1 and CDR2: SGHTS and YDEGEE. The CDR3 spans 15 residues.

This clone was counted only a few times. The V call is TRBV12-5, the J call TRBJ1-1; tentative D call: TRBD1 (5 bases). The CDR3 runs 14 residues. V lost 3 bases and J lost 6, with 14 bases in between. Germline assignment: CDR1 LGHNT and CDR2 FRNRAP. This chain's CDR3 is CASGLGAMGAEAFF. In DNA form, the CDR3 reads TGTGCTAGTGGTTTAGGGGCGATGGGTGCTGAAGCTTTCTTT.

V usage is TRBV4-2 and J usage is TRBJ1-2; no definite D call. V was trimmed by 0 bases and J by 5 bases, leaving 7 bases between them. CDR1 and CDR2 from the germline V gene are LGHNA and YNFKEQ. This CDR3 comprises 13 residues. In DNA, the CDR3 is TGTGCCAGCAGCCAAGATATCCTATATGGCTACACCTTC. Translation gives CASSQDILYGYTF.

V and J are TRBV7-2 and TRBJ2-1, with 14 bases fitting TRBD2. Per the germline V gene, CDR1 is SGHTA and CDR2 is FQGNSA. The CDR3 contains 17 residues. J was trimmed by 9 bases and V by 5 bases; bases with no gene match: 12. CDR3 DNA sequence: TGTGCCAGCAGCGAGGGACTAGCGGGAGCCTTGAGGGGTGAGCAGTTCTTC. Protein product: CASSEGLAGALRGEQFF.

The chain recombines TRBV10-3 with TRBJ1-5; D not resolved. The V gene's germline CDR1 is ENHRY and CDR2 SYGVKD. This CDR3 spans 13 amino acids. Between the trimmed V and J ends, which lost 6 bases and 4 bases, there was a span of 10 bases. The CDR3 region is CAIRGRDNQPQHF. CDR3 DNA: TGTGCCATCAGAGGACGGGATAATCAGCCCCAGCATTTT.

The CDR3 nucleotides are TGTGCCAGCAGGAGGAGAAACTATGGCTACACCTTC. Translated: CASRRRNYGYTF. The chain recombines TRBV28 with TRBJ1-2; D is uncertain. The germline gives CDR1 MDHEN, CDR2 SYDVKM. The CDR3 covers 12 residues. Trimming took off 6 bases at V and 2 bases at J, with 7 bases between the two ends.

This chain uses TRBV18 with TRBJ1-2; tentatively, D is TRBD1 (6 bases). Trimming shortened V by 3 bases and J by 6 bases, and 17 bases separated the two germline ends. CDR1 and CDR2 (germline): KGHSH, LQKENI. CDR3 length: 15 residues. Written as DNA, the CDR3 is TGTGCCAGCTCACCGAGAGAACAGGGCGTCGATGGCTACACCTTC. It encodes CASSPREQGVDGYTF.

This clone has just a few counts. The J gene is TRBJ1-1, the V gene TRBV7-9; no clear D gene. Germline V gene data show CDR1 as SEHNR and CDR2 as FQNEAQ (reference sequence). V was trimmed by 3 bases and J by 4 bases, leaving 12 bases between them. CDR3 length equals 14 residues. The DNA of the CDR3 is TGTGCCAGCAGCTTTGGCGGGTTGGGCACTGAAGCTTTCTTT. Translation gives CASSFGGLGTEAFF.

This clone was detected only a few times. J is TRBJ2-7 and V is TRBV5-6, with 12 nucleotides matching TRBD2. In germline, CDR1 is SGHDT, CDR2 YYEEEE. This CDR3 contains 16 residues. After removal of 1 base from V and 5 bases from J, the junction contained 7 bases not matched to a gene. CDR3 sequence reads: CASSLLETSGSHEQYF. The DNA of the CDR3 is TGTGCCAGCAGCTTGCTAGAGACTAGCGGGAGTCACGAGCAGTACTTC. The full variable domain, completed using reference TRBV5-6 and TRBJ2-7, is DAGVTQSPTHLIKTRGQQVTLRCSPKSGHDTVSWYQQALGQGPQFIFQYYEEEERQRGNFPDRFSGHQFPNYSSELNVNALLLGDSALYLCASSLLETSGSHEQYFGPGTRLTVT.

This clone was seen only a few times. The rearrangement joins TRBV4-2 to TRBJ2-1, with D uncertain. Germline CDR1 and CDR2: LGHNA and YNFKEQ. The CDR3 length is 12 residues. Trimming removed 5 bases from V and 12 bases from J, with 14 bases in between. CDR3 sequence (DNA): TGTGCCAGCAGCTGGAGTGAGCAAGGGCAGTTCTTC. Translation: CASSWSEQGQFF.

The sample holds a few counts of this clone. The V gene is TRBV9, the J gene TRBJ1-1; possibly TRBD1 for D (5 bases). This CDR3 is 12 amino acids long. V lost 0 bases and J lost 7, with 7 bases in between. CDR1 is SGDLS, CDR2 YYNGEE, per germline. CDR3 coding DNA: TGTGCCAGCAGCGTAGCCGGGGGTGAAGCTTTCTTT. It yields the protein CASSVAGGEAFF.

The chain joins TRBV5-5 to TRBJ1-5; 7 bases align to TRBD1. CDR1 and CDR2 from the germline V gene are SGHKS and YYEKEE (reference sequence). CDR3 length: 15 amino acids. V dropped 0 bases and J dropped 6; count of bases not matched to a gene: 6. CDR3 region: CASSLGAGGSQPQHF. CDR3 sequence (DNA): TGTGCCAGCAGCTTGGGGGCAGGGGGGAGTCAGCCCCAGCATTTT.

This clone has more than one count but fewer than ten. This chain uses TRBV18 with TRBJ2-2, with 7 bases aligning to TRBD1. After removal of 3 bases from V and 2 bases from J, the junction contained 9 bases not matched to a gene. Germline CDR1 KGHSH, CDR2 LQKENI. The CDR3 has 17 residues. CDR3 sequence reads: CASSPIRQGPNTGELFF. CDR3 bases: TGTGCCAGCTCACCTATTAGACAGGGACCTAACACCGGGGAGCTGTTTTTT. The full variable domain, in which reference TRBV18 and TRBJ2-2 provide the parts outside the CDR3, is NAGVMQNPRHLVRRRGQEARLRCSPMKGHSHVYWYRQLPEEGLKFMVYLQKENIIDESGMPKERFSAEFPKEGPSILRIQQVVRGDSAAYFCASSPIRQGPNTGELFFGEGSRLTVL.

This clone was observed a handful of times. The CDR3 sequence: CASGSRTGGYNEQFF. The CDR3 DNA is TGTGCTAGTGGTTCGAGGACAGGGGGCTACAATGAGCAGTTCTTC. The V and J genes are TRBV12-5 and TRBJ2-1, with TRBD1 identical over 10 bases. J gave up 3 bases and V 4 bases, and 3 bases lay outside the gene matches. The CDR3 runs 15 residues. Germline V gene sequence: CDR1 LGHNT, CDR2 FRNRAP.

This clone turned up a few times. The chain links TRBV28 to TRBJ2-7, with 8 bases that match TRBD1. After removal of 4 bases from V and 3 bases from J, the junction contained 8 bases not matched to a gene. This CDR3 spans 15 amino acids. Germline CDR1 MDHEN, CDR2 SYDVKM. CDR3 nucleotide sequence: TGTGCCAGCAGTTCATCCCAGGGGGCGGGCTACGAGCAGTACTTC. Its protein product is CASSSSQGAGYEQYF.

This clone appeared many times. The CDR3 coding sequence is TGTGCCACCAGCAGAGGAACAGGGATTAATGAAAAACTGTTTTTT. Amino acid sequence: CATSRGTGINEKLFF. This chain links TRBV15 with TRBJ1-4, with D maybe TRBD1 (6 bases). The V and J ends lost 1 base and 4 bases respectively, with 10 bases between them. The germline CDR1 and CDR2 sequences are LNHNV and YYDKDF (reference sequence). The CDR3 has 15 amino acids.

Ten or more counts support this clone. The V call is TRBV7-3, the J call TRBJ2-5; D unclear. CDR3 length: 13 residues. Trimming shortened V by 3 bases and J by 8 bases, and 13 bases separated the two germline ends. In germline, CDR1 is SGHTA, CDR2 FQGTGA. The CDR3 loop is CASSFGSGETQYF. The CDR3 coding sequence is TGTGCCAGCAGCTTTGGTAGTGGAGAAACCCAGTACTTC.

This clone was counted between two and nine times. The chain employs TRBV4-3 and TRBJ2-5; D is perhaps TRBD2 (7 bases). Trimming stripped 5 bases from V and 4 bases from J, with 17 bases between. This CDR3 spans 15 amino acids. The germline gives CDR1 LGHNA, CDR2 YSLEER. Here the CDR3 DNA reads TGCGCCAGCAGCTTGAGCCACAGGGAGGGAGAGACCCAGTACTTC. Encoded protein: CASSLSHREGETQYF.

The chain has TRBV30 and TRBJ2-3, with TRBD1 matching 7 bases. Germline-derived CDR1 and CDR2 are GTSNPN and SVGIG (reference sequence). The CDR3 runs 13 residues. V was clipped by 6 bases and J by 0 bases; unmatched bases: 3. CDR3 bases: TGTGCCTGCATGACAGGGAGCACAGATACGCAGTATTTT. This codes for CACMTGSTDTQYF.

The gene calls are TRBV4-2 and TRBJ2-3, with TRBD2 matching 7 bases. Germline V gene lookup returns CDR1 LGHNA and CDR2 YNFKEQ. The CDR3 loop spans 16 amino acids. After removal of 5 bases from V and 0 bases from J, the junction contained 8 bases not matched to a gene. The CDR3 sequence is CASSSPAGISTDTQYF. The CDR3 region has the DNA TGTGCCAGCAGCTCACCAGCGGGAATTAGCACAGATACGCAGTATTTT.

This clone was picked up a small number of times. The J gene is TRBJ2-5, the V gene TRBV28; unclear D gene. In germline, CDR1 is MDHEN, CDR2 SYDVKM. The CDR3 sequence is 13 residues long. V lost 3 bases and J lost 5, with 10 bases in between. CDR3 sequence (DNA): TGTGCCAGCAGTTTGTTAAGAGAGGAGACCCAGTACTTC. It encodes CASSLLREETQYF.

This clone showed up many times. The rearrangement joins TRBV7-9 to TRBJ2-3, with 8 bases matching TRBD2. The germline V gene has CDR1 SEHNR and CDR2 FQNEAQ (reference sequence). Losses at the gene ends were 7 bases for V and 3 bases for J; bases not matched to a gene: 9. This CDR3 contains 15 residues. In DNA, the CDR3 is TGTGCCAGCAAGCCTCCGGGGGGGCGGACAGATACGCAGTATTTT. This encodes CASKPPGGRTDTQYF.